This section outlines one T cell receptor (beta chain) sequence together with its context. Its antigen has not been determined. No much larger clone exists at a distance of one base, and base qualities are not known. In the prospective study, participants were about 18 to 95 years old, resided in about 25 geographic areas of the United States, and were enrolled through a virtual design. In the prospective study, cohorts were assigned on the basis of participant-reported clinical history obtained from a screening survey and a study questionnaire. Recovered participants in ImmuneRACE Cohort 3 were defined as having two consecutive negative NP/OP PCR tests, clearance from a healthcare professional, or resolution of symptoms. Mobile phlebotomists in the prospective study collected whole blood, serum and a nasopharyngeal or oropharyngeal swab from every participant. Additional blood draws and questionnaires over an approximately 2-month period could optionally be provided by prospective study participants. Blood samples from the prospective study were shipped frozen or at room temperature prior to DNA extraction.

The data stem from a study of blood T cell repertoires in COVID-19 (dated by TCRdb to 2018 to 2020). Background for the entire study: Samples covering the acute and convalescent phases of COVID-19 were provided by collaborators in the United States, Italy and Spain. The material from the prospective study consisted of cDNA or gDNA derived from T cells, B-cell-depleted T cells, or PBMCs. Subjects who had been exposed to COVID-19, were actively infected with it, or had recovered from it provided the deeply sampled blood TCRbeta repertoires that made up the dataset. A freely available public database, intended as a resource for researchers studying the immune response to SARS-CoV-2, is where the repertoires were released. The samples were drawn from two sources: the first 160 participants of the ongoing ImmuneRACE study, and 950 to 1,500 subjects contributed by 6 global collaborators. The sample metadata nearly always contained a de-identified subject ID, COVID-19 status, age in years and sex. Where available, HLA class I and class II types were taken from metadata supplied by the sample provider and were not determined by assay-based typing. Study-level results and caveats: Clinical and demographic metadata were provided uncurated, with the amount varying by source and participant.

TCRbeta CDR3 regions were amplified from genomic DNA using the immunoSEQ Assay, a bias-controlled multiplex PCR. Turning to the authors' computational methods: Within the assay, amplification of reference gene primers was used to estimate how many nucleated cells each sample contained. Sequence reads were collapsed and filtered to measure the absolute abundance of every unique TCRbeta CDR3 rearrangement. For each sample, productive Simpson clonality was calculated as the square root of Simpson's diversity index across productive rearrangements. Drawn from immuneACCESS, this table holds only the in-frame rearrangements with V and J called that TCRdb kept. Clones are partly lost; checked studies trace under half to an unresolved V gene and leave the rest unexplained. V and J calls plus clone size are reproduced from that table; the DNA served to infer D and trimming. For this sample there are about 480,000 clones; over 75% appear just once. Approximately 1.8% of the sample belongs to the ten largest clones.

This clonotype was obtained from a middle-aged woman who had recovered from COVID-19. The material sequenced was PBMCs or T cells enriched from blood (not recorded which).

The DNA reads TGTGCCAGCAGTGATCACAGGGGCACAGATACGCAGTATTTT. This yields the protein CASSDHRGTDTQYF. The chain is made from TRBV6-1 and TRBJ2-3; the D gene is possibly TRBD1, with 6 bases matching. The germline V gene yields MNHNS for CDR1 and SASEGT for CDR2. The CDR3 has 14 amino acids, counting the end cysteine and phenylalanine. Only CDR3 DNA is held: 42 bases, read in frame from base 1. Trimming removed 3 bases from V and 1 base from J, leaving 8 bases between the germline ends.